Described below is a single T cell receptor (beta chain) sequence and its context. The antigen is unknown. This entry belongs to a study of cytomegalovirus exposure and HLA in healthy donors. The PCR had 60 Vbeta and 13 Jbeta primers. Here immunoSEQ multiplex PCR was the method, and the copy in TCRdb shows in-frame clones only, minus some. The top ten clones hold 0.24% of a sample with 100,000 to 150,000 clones, about 85% of them seen once. The CDR3 extends over 15 amino acids. Germline V gene lookup returns CDR1 GTSNPN and CDR2 SVGIG (reference sequence). Trimming left V 3 bases short and J 8 bases short, with 17 bases between. General observations from the study: Later on, an analysis tied 15,000 or so TCR beta sequences to HLA alleles at 0.05 false discovery rate. Cytomegalovirus association was listed for roughly 160 TCR beta chains. For most subjects, TCR beta sequences were reported to predict HLA-A and HLA-B alleles with accuracy. CMV serostatus stood as the only immune exposure information on hand.

The receptor was isolated from a man aged 45-65 years in good health and CMV-seronegative. This chain joins TRBV30 and TRBJ1-6; D gene uncertain. Material for sequencing was PBMCs. The CDR3 coding sequence is TGTGCCTGGAGCCCACGAGGGAGGCCGGATTCACCCCTCCACTTT. This gives the protein CAWSPRGRPDSPLHF.